This T cell receptor (beta chain) was identified during a study of blood T cell repertoires in COVID-19. In the study overall: Italy, Spain and the United States were the sources of the convalescent and acute COVID-19 samples.

Cohort allocation depended upon clinical history that participants reported. With V trimmed by 6 bases and J by 5 bases, 7 bases remained unmatched. The CDR3 covers 15 residues. Germline CDR1 is SGHNT and CDR2 is YENEEA. The assay was immunoSEQ multiplex PCR, and TCRdb's table has in-frame clones only and misses some. The sample comprises 100,000 or so clones, 80% to 90% of which are singletons, and less than 3.5% rests with the top ten. The receptor comes from a woman aged 45-65 years who had recovered from COVID-19. The chain combines TRBV11-3 with TRBJ1-5, with TRBD1 matching over 10 bases. The material sequenced was PBMCs or T cells enriched from blood (not recorded which). The CDR3 nucleotides read TGTGCCAGCAGTAGCTGGGACAGGGGCTATCAGCCCCAGCATTTT. Encoded protein: CASSSWDRGYQPQHF.